These T cell receptor beta chains were read from a single sample in a study of T cell responses to AZD1222 COVID-19 vaccine. Repertoires were generated with immunoSEQ multiplex PCR, while TCRdb's copy carries only in-frame clones and drops some. This repertoire shows about 140,000 clones, approximately 90% found once; its top ten account for around 2.8%. The material was peripheral blood, obtained on day 0 of AZD1222 vaccination. All receptors derive from an adult in good health. CDR3s include the opening cysteine and the closing phenylalanine or tryptophan. Fields, in order: V gene, J gene, clone size, CDR3 length, D gene, CDR3 protein, CDR3 DNA. The D gene is left open where the match is weak. The size field is filled for only some rows; it gives once, few, many or a size class.

TRBV6-1	TRBJ2-6	.	16	.	CASSVQISSGANVLTF	TGTGCCAGCAGTGTTCAGATATCCTCTGGGGCCAACGTCCTGACTTTC
TRBV19	TRBJ2-7	once	15	.	CARDHRAPPRSEQYF	TGTGCCAGGGACCACAGGGCTCCCCCTCGGTCCGAGCAGTACTTC
TRBV28	TRBJ2-7	.	15	TRBD2	CASSSRLADLWEQYF	TGTGCCAGCAGTTCCAGACTAGCGGACCTCTGGGAGCAGTACTTC
TRBV28	TRBJ1-4	.	11	.	CASSTGEKLFF	TGTGCCAGCAGTACCGGGGAAAAACTGTTTTTT
TRBV7-9	TRBJ1-1	.	14	.	CASSLVGALTEAFF	TGTGCCAGCAGCTTGGTAGGGGCGCTTACTGAAGCTTTCTTT
TRBV2	TRBJ1-1	.	13	.	CASSEHLNTEAFF	TGTGCCAGCAGTGAACACTTGAACACTGAAGCTTTCTTT
TRBV7-8	TRBJ1-2	.	12	TRBD1	CASSFDRDGYTF	TGTGCCAGCAGCTTCGACAGGGACGGTTACACCTTC
TRBV5-1	TRBJ1-2	few	14	.	CASRNPGPYYGYTF	TGCGCCAGCCGAAACCCCGGGCCCTACTATGGCTACACCTTC
TRBV4-1	TRBJ2-7	once	15	TRBD2	CASSQGLAGVSEQYF	TGCGCCAGCAGCCAGGGACTAGCGGGAGTCTCCGAGCAGTACTTC
TRBV3-1/TRBV3-2	TRBJ2-1	.	14	.	CASSRRDEWDEQFF	TGTGCCAGCAGCCGCAGGGACGAGTGGGATGAGCAGTTCTTC
TRBV9	TRBJ2-3	.	15	TRBD2	CASSPREGGADTQYF	TGTGCCAGCAGCCCCAGGGAGGGAGGCGCAGATACGCAGTATTTT
TRBV9	TRBJ2-2	.	13	.	CASSERRSGELFF	TGTGCCAGCAGCGAGAGGAGGTCCGGGGAGCTGTTTTTT
TRBV14	TRBJ1-1	.	13	.	CASSQERHTEAFF	TGTGCCAGCAGCCAAGAGAGACACACTGAAGCTTTCTTT
TRBV7-2	TRBJ1-5	.	13	.	CASSPRRGQPQHF	TGTGCCAGCAGCCCGAGGCGAGGTCAGCCCCAGCATTTT
TRBV2	TRBJ1-1	.	10	.	CASRYTEAFF	TGTGCCAGCAGGTACACTGAAGCTTTCTTT
TRBV21-1	TRBJ2-7	.	17	.	CASSERVLGTRYYEQYF	TGTGCCAGCAGCGAAAGGGTTCTCGGGACTAGGTACTACGAGCAGTACTTC
TRBV7-3	TRBJ1-2	once	13	.	CASSPGPFYGYTF	TGTGCCAGCAGTCCAGGGCCGTTTTATGGCTACACCTTC
TRBV4-3	TRBJ1-2	.	15	.	CASSQIATGTSGYTF	TGCGCCAGCAGCCAAATAGCCACAGGGACGTCTGGCTACACCTTC
TRBV12-5	TRBJ1-4	.	15	.	CASALGGRDNEKLFF	TGTGCTAGTGCCCTGGGGGGCAGGGATAATGAAAAACTGTTTTTT
TRBV4-2	TRBJ1-5	.	16	.	CASSQERGGTSKPQHF	TGTGCCAGCAGCCAAGAACGGGGTGGGACCTCAAAGCCCCAGCATTTT
TRBV5-4	TRBJ1-2	.	14	.	CASSGRSEGLGYTF	TGTGCCAGCAGTGGTCGGTCGGAGGGTCTTGGCTACACCTTC
TRBV5-1	TRBJ2-1	.	15	.	CASSLSKGSYNEQFF	TGCGCCAGCAGCTTGTCAAAGGGTTCCTACAATGAGCAGTTCTTC
TRBV9	TRBJ1-1	.	13	.	CASRKGEGTEAFF	TGTGCCAGCAGGAAAGGGGAAGGCACTGAAGCTTTCTTT
TRBV11-3	TRBJ1-1	.	12	.	CASSGRFTEAFF	TGTGCCAGCAGCGGGCGGTTCACTGAAGCTTTCTTT
TRBV5-6	TRBJ1-2	.	15	.	CASSLSLQAFYGYTF	TGTGCCAGCAGCTTGAGCCTACAGGCCTTCTATGGCTACACCTTC
TRBV20-1	TRBJ1-2	.	12	.	CSASSGVRGYTF	TGCAGTGCTAGTTCAGGAGTGAGGGGCTACACCTTC
TRBV19	TRBJ1-5	.	12	.	CASKKGDQPQHF	TGTGCCAGTAAAAAGGGTGATCAGCCCCAGCATTTT
TRBV5-1	TRBJ1-2	.	15	TRBD1	CASSLYPGTDYGYTF	TGCGCCAGCAGCTTGTACCCCGGGACAGACTATGGCTACACCTTC
TRBV11-2	TRBJ2-5	.	15	TRBD2	CASSPKLATTETQYF	TGTGCCAGCAGTCCGAAACTAGCGACGACAGAGACCCAGTACTTC
TRBV7-3	TRBJ2-1	once	16	.	CASSLTPRGGYNEQFF	TGTGCCAGCAGCTTAACGCCCAGGGGTGGATACAATGAGCAGTTCTTC
TRBV2	TRBJ1-1	.	14	.	CASSEARRGTEAFF	TGTGCCAGCAGTGAAGCGCGAAGGGGCACTGAAGCTTTCTTT
TRBV7-9	TRBJ2-1	once	15	.	CASSSEWAAYNEQFF	TGTGCCAGCAGCTCGGAGTGGGCAGCGTACAATGAGCAGTTCTTC
TRBV4-2	TRBJ2-2	once	15	TRBD2	CASSRSGGAGGELFF	TGTGCCAGCAGCCGTAGCGGGGGGGCAGGAGGGGAGCTGTTTTTT
TRBV7-3	TRBJ2-4	.	17	TRBD1	CASSLSGDSLAKNIQYF	TGTGCCAGCAGCTTAAGTGGGGACAGTTTAGCCAAAAACATTCAGTACTTC
TRBV6-5	TRBJ1-2	few	13	.	CASSLRDGYGYTF	TGTGCCAGCAGCCTACGGGACGGATATGGCTACACCTTC
TRBV15	TRBJ1-1	once	16	TRBD1	CATSASPGQGTTEAFF	TGTGCCACCAGCGCTTCCCCGGGACAGGGCACCACTGAAGCTTTCTTT
TRBV28	TRBJ1-3	.	15	.	CASATIGTEGDTIYF	TGTGCCAGCGCAACTATAGGGACGGAGGGGGACACCATATATTTT
TRBV2	TRBJ1-5	.	15	TRBD1	CASSETGNSNQPQHF	TGTGCCAGCAGTGAGACAGGGAATAGCAATCAGCCCCAGCATTTT
TRBV7-2	TRBJ1-1	.	14	.	CASILHKEGTEAFF	TGTGCCAGCATCCTACACAAGGAGGGGACTGAAGCTTTCTTT
TRBV30	TRBJ1-2	.	13	.	CAWRSRVGYGYTF	TGTGCCTGGAGAAGCAGGGTTGGCTATGGCTACACCTTC
TRBV3-1/TRBV3-2	TRBJ1-5	.	14	TRBD1	CASSQKQGYQPQHF	TGTGCCAGCAGCCAAAAACAGGGGTACCAGCCCCAGCATTTT
TRBV7-9	TRBJ1-1	once	13	TRBD1	CASTQQGYTEAFF	TGTGCCAGCACCCAACAGGGGTACACTGAAGCTTTCTTT
TRBV19	TRBJ1-1	.	17	.	CASCPITGTYGNTEAFF	TGTGCCAGTTGCCCAATAACGGGGACATATGGGAACACTGAAGCTTTCTTT
TRBV19	TRBJ1-1	.	16	.	CASSMGVDRMNTEAFF	TGTGCCAGTAGTATGGGTGTCGACAGAATGAACACTGAAGCTTTCTTT
TRBV27	TRBJ2-7	.	15	TRBD1	CASSSPGQGSSEQYF	TGTGCCAGCAGTTCGCCGGGACAGGGCTCATCCGAGCAGTACTTC
TRBV10-3	TRBJ1-1	.	12	.	CAISKGNAEAFF	TGTGCCATCAGCAAAGGGAACGCTGAAGCTTTCTTT
TRBV12-5	TRBJ1-6	.	13	.	CASGLEFGSPLHF	TGTGCTAGTGGTTTGGAATTCGGTTCACCCCTCCACTTT
TRBV18	TRBJ1-3	.	14	TRBD1	CASRTGGSGNTIYF	TGTGCCAGCCGTACAGGGGGCTCTGGAAACACCATATATTTT
TRBV15	TRBJ2-3	.	18	TRBD2	CATSSPLGVLAGTDTQYF	TGTGCCACCAGCAGCCCTCTGGGGGTACTAGCGGGCACAGATACGCAGTATTTT
TRBV29-1	TRBJ2-5	.	14	.	CSVEVPGVQETQYF	TGCAGCGTTGAAGTCCCGGGGGTCCAAGAGACCCAGTACTTC